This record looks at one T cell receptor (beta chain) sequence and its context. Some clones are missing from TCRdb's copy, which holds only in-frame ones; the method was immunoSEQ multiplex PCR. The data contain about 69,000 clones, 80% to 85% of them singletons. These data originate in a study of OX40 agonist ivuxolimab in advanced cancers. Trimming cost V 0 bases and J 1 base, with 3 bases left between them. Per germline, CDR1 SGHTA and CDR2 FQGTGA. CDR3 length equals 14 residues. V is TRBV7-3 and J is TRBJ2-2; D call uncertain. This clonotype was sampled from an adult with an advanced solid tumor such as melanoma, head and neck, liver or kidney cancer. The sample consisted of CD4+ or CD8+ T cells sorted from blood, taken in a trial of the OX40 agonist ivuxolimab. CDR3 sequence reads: CASSLTENTGELFF. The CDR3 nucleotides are TGTGCCAGCAGCTTAACGGAGAACACCGGGGAGCTGTTTTTT.